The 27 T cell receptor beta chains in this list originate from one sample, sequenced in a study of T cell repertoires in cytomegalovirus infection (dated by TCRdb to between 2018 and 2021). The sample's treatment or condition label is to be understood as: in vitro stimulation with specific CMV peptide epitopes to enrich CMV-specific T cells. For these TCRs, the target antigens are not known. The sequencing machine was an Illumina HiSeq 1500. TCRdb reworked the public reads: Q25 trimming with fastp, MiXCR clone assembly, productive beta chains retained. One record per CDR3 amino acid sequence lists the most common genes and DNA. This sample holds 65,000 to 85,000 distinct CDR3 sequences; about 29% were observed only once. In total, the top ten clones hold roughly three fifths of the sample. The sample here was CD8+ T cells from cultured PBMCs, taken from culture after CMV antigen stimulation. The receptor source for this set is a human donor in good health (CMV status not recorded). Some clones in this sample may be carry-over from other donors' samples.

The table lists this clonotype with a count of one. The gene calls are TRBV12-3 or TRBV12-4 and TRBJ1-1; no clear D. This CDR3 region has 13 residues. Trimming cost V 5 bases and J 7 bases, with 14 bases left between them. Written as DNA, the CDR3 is TGTGCCAGCAGTCCCTCAACTTATGGTGAAGCTTTCTTT. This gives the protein CASSPSTYGEAFF.

DNA for the CDR3: TGTGCCAGCAGCCCCGGGACAGGGTTAGAGCAGTACTTC. This sequence encodes CASSPGTGLEQYF. This chain uses TRBV11-2 with TRBJ2-7; TRBD1 matches 9 bases. This CDR3 comprises 13 residues. V was pared by 5 bases and J by 7 bases, with 6 bases of the junction left unmatched. Looked up from germline, CDR1 is SGHAT and CDR2 is FQNNGV.

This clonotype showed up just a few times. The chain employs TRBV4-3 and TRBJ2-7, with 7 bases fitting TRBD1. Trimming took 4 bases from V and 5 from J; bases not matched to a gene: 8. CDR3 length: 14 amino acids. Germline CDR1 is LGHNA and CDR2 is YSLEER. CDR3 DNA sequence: TGCGCCAGCAGCCCACATAGGGGGCCTGACGAGCAGTACTTC. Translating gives CASSPHRGPDEQYF.

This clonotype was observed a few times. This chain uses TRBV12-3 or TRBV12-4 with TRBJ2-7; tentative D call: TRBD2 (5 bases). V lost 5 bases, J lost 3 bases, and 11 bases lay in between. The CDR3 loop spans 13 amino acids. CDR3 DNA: TGTGCCAGCAGTCCGGGGTACCTCTACGAGCAGTACTTC. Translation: CASSPGYLYEQYF.

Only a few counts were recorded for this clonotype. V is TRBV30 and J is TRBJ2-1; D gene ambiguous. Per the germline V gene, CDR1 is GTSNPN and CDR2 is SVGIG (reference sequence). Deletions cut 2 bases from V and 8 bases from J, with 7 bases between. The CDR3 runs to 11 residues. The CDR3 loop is CAWSPRDEQFF. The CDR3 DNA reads TGTGCCTGGAGTCCACGAGATGAGCAGTTCTTC.

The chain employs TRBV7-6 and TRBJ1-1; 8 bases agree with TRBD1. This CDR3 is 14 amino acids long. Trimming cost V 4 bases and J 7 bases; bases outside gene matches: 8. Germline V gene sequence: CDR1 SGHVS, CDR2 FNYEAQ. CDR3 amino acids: CASSYGQGGIEAFF. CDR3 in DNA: TGTGCCAGCAGCTACGGACAGGGAGGGATTGAAGCTTTCTTT.

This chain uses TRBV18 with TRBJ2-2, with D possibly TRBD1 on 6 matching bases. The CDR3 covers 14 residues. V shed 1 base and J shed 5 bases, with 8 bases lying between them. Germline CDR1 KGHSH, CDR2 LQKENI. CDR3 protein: CASSPRGTTGELFF. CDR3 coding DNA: TGTGCCAGCTCACCACGAGGGACAACCGGGGAGCTGTTTTTT.

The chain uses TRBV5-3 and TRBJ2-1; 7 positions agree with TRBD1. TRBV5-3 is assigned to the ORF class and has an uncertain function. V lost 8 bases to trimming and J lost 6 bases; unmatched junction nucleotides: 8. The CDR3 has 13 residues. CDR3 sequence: CASSLRTGNEQFF. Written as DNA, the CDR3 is TGTGCCAGCAGCCTGAGGACAGGCAATGAGCAGTTCTTC.

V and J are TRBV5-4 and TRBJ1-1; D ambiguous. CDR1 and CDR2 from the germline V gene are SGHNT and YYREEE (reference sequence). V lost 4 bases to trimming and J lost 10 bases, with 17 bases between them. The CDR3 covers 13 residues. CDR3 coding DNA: TGTGCCAGCAGCCCTGAAGGGTGGGGAACAGCTTTCTTT. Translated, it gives CASSPEGWGTAFF.

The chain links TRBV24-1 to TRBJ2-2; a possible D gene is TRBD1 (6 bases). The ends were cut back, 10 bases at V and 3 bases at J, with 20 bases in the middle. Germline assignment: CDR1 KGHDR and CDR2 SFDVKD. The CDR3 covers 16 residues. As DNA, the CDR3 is TGTGCCACTCAGGGACACACCAACTTGGACACCGGGGAGCTGTTTTTT. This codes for CATQGHTNLDTGELFF.

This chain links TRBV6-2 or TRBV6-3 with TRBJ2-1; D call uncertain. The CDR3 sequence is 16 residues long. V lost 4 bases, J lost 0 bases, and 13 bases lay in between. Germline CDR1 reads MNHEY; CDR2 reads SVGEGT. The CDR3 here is CASSSGAPLSYNEQFF. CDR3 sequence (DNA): TGTGCCAGCAGTTCGGGCGCACCCCTCTCCTACAATGAGCAGTTCTTC.

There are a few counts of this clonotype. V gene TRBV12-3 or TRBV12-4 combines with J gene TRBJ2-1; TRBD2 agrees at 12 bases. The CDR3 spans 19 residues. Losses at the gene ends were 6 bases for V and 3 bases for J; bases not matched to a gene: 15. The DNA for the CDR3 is TGTGCCAGCAGCCAGCCTGGGGCCCGACTAGCGGGAGACTACAATGAGCAGTTCTTC. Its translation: CASSQPGARLAGDYNEQFF.

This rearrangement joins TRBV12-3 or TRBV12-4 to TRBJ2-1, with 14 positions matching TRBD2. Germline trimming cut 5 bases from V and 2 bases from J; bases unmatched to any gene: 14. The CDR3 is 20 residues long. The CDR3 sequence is CASSSSTSGGAFSTYNEQFF. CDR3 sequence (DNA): TGTGCCAGCAGTAGCTCGACTAGCGGGGGGGCATTTTCCACCTACAATGAGCAGTTCTTC.

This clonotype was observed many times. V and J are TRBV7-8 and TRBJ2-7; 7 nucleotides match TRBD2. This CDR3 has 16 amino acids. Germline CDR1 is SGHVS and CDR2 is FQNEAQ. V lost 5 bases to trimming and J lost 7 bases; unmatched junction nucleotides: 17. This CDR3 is CASSPVAGVSTFEQYF. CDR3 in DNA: TGTGCCAGCAGCCCGGTTGCGGGGGTTTCCACCTTTGAGCAGTACTTC.

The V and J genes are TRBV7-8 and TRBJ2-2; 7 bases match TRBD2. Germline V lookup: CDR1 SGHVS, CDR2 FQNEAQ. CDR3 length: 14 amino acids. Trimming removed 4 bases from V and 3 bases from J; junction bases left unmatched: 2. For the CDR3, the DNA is TGTGCCAGCAGCTGGGGGGGGGACACCGGGGAGCTGTTTTTT. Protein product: CASSWGGDTGELFF. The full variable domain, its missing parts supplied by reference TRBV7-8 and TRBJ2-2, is GAGVSQSPRYKVAKRGQDVALRCDPISGHVSLFWYQQALGQGPEFLTYFQNEAQLDKSGLPSDRFFAERPEGSVSTLKIQRTQQEDSAVYLCASSWGGDTGELFFGEGSRLTVL.

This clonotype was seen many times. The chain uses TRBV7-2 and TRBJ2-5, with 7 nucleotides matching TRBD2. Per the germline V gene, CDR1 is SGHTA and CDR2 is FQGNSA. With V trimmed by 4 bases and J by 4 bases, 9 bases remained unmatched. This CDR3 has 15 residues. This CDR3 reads CASSYAGTNGETQYF. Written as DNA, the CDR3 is TGTGCCAGCAGCTACGCTGGGACTAACGGAGAGACCCAGTACTTC.

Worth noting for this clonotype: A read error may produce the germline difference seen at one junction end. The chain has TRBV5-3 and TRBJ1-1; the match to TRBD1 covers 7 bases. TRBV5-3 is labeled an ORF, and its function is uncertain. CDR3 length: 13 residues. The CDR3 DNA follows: TGTGCCAGCAGCTTGAGTCCAGGGGGTGAAGCTTTCTTT. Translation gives CASSLSPGGEAFF.

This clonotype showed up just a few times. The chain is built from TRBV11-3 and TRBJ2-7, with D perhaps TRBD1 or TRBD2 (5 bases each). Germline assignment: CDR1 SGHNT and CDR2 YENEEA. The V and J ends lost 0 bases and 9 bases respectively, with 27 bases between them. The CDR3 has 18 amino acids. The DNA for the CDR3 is TGTGCCAGCAGCTTAGATTTTTTGGGACGCCCAAGCTCGGATCGGCAGTACTTC. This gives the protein CASSLDFLGRPSSDRQYF. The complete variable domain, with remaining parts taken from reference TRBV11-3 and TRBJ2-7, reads EAGVVQSPRYKIIEKKQPVAFWCNPISGHNTLYWYLQNLGQGPELLIRYENEEAVDDSQLPKDRFSAERLKGVDSTLKIQPAELGDSAVYLCASSLDFLGRPSSDRQYFGPGTRLTVT.

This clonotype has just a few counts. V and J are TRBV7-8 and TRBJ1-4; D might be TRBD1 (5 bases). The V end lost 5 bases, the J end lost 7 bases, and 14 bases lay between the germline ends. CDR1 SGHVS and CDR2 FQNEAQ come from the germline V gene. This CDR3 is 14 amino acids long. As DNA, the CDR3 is TGTGCCAGCAGCGAACTGGGGGGGGGTGAAAAACTGTTTTTT. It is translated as CASSELGGGEKLFF.

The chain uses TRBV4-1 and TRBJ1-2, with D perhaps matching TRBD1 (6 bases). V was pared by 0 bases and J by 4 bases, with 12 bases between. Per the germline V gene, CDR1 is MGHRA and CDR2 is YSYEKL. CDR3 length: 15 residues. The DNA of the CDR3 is TGCGCCAGCAGCCAAGACCGGGGGGGCAGCTATGGCTACACCTTC. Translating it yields CASSQDRGGSYGYTF.

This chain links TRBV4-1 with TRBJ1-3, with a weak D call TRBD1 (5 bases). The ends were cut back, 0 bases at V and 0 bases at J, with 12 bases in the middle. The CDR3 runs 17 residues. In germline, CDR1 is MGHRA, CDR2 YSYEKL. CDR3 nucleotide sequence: TGCGCCAGCAGCCAAGACAGGGCGGGGATCTCTGGAAACACCATATATTTT. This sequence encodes CASSQDRAGISGNTIYF.

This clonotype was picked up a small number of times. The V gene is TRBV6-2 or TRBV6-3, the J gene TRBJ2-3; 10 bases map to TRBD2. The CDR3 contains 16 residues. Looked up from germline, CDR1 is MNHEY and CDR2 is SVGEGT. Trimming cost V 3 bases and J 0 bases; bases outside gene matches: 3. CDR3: CASSYSGGWSTDTQYF. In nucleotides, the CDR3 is TGTGCCAGCAGTTATAGCGGGGGGTGGAGCACAGATACGCAGTATTTT.

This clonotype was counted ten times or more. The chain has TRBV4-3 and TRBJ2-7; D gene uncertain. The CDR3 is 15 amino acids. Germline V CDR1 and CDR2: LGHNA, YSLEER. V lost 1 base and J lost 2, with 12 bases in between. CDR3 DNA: TGCGCCAGCAGCCAAGGGTTAGTTGGCCCCTACGAGCAGTACTTC. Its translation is CASSQGLVGPYEQYF.

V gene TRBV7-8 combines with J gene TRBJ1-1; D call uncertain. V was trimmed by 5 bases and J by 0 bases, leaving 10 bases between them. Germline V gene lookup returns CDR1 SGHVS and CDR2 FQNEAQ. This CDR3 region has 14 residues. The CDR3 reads CASSLNSLNTEAFF. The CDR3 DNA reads TGTGCCAGCAGCCTAAACAGCTTGAACACTGAAGCTTTCTTT.

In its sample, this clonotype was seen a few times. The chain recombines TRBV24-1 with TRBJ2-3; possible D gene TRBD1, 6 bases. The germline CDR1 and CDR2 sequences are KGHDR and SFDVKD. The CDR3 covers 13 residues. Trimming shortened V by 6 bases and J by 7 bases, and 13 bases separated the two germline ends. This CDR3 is CATSPETGYTQYF. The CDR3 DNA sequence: TGTGCCACCAGTCCGGAGACAGGCTATACGCAGTATTTT.

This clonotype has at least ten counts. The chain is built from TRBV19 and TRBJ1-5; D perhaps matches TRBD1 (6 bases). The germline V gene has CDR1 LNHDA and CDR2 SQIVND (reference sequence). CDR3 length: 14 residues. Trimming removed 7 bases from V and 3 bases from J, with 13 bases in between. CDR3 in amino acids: CASTVDSLNQPQHF. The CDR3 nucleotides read TGTGCCAGTACCGTGGACAGCCTCAATCAGCCCCAGCATTTT.

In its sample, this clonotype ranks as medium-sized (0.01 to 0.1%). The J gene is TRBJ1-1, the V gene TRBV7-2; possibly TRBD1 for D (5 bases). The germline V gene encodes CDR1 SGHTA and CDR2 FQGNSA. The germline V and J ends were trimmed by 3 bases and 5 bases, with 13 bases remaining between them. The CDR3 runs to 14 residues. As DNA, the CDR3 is TGTGCCAGCAGCTTCAAGAGGGGTCGGACTGAAGCTTTCTTT. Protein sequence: CASSFKRGRTEAFF.